In its sample, the clone carrying this T cell receptor beta chain was seen a few times. Antigen specificity is unknown. The PCR made use of 60 Vbeta and 13 Jbeta primers. The table came from immunoSEQ multiplex PCR; TCRdb's copy has only in-frame clones and leaves some out. The sample records some 140,000 clones, 74% being singletons. These data are taken from a study of cytomegalovirus exposure and HLA in healthy donors. Turning to the study itself: As released early, the data held 85 million to 95 million unique TCRs from HLA-typed donors.

Study results and caveats: Later analysis identified 16,951 TCR beta sequences associated with HLA alleles, using a false discovery rate threshold of 0.05. In a later analysis, most CMV-associated TCR beta chains appeared HLA-restricted.

Germline V lookup: CDR1 LGHNA, CDR2 YSLEER. This CDR3 has 17 residues. The junction had 7 bases not matched to a gene; V was cut back by 0 bases and J by 3 bases. The chain recombines TRBV4-3 with TRBJ2-3, with 9 bases lining up with TRBD2. The sample was PBMCs. This clonotype originated in a man aged 30 to 39 in good health and CMV-seronegative. The CDR3 DNA follows: TGCGCCAGCAGCCAAGATAGGCGGGGGGGAGGGACAGATACGCAGTATTTT. Translation gives CASSQDRRGGGTDTQYF.